This is a list of T cell receptor beta chains from one sample in a study of blood T cells in healthy people across ages. TCRdb reprocessed the 5' RACE reads with MiXCR, giving one entry per CDR3 protein. The sample yields about 580,000 distinct CDR3 sequences, 47% seen once. Sequenced: blood. The receptors were gathered from a man at least 80 years old in good health. The CDR3 runs from the conserved cysteine through the conserved F or W.

v_call,j_call,cdr3_aa
TRBV7-2,TRBJ1-3,CASRDVAGNTIYF
TRBV2,TRBJ1-5,CASSERGILEPQHF
TRBV9,TRBJ2-3,CASSVTSGGADTQYF
TRBV12-3/TRBV12-4,TRBJ2-3,CASSLAGAGTDTQYF
TRBV5-1,TRBJ2-7,CASSLSGTATYEQYF
TRBV7-2,TRBJ2-3,CASSLASGRLGAHTQYF
TRBV20-1,TRBJ2-2,CSARKPNTGELFF
TRBV5-6,TRBJ2-5,CASSLEGAQETQYF
TRBV7-2,TRBJ2-3,CASILGGNQDTQYF
TRBV29-1,NA,CSVDIKGSAYEQYF
TRBV28,TRBJ2-1,CASRVTSGKGGEQFF
TRBV15,TRBJ2-3,CATSSAPTRATDTQYF
TRBV10-3,TRBJ2-3,CAISEPERGASTDTQYF
TRBV27,TRBJ1-5,CASSLSETGPGAQPQHF
TRBV6-5,TRBJ2-5,CASSTLQGPGRKETQYF
TRBV12-3/TRBV12-4,TRBJ2-1,CVSSFTGGSNEQFF
TRBV12-3/TRBV12-4,TRBJ1-5,CASSRTGTQPQHF
TRBV7-2,TRBJ2-7,CASSQTSGSSYEQYF
TRBV5-1,TRBJ2-2,CATQLPSGELFF
TRBV27,NA,CASSLSGKNIQYF
TRBV20-1,TRBJ2-1,CSARRGSSYNEQFF
TRBV6-6,TRBJ2-6,CASVRAPGANVLTF
TRBV19,TRBJ1-1,CASTGDRGRANTEAFF
TRBV20-1,TRBJ2-5,CSARDEQPPGGTQYF